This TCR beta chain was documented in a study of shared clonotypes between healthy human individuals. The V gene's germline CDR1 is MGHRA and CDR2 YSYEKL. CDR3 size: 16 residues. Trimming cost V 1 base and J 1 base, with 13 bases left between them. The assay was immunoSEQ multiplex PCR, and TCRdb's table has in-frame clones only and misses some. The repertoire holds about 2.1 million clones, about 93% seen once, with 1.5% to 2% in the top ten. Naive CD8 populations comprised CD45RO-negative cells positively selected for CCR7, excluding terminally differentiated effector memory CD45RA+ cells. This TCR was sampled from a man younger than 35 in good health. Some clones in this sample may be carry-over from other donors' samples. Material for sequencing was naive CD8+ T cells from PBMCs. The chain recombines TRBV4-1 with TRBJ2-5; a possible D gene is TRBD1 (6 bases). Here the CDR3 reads CASSQVLTGRQETQYF. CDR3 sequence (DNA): TGCGCCAGCAGCCAAGTATTGACAGGCCGCCAAGAGACCCAGTACTTC.